Listed here are 2 T cell receptor beta chains from one sample, sequenced in a study of tumor-infiltrating lymphocytes in primary liver carcinoma. Scientists recovered RNA and DNA together from roughly 21-30 mg of unsorted bulk tissue. Making TCR beta cDNA involved around 510 ng total RNA and a constant-region primer. Slightly modified ARM-PCR with three nested multiplex PCR rounds yielded TCR beta libraries. Use of TRBV1-TRBV30 forward primers with a C-beta reverse primer characterized the first two PCR rounds, which lasted around 9 cycles each. TCRdb reprocessed the multiplex PCR reads with MiXCR, giving one entry per CDR3 protein. The sample records approximately 40,000 distinct CDR3 sequences, 65% to 85% being singletons. The specimen was liver tumor tissue from sampling region 2. Subset reported: tumor region T2, inferior pole. These receptors all come from a middle-aged man with primary liver carcinoma and hepatitis B virus infection.

Regarding this clonotype: A much larger clone differs from this one at a single base, so this may be a read error. The V and J genes are TRBV7-2 and TRBJ2-1, with D maybe TRBD2 (6 bases). Trimming removed 1 base at V and 5 bases at J, with 9 bases between. Germline V gene lookup returns CDR1 SGHTA and CDR2 FQGNSA. The CDR3 loop spans 14 amino acids. Here the CDR3 DNA reads TGTGCCAGCAGCTTAGTACAGCGGGACAATGAGCAGTTCTTC. Protein sequence: CASSLVQRDNEQFF.

In this sample, this clonotype turned up once. The junction and the germline gene differ at one end; a read error may be behind it. The V and J genes are TRBV29-1 and TRBJ1-1; no definite D call. This CDR3 contains 15 residues. Germline loops: CDR1 SQVTM, CDR2 ANQGSEA. CDR3 nucleotide sequence: TGCAGCATTGAACCGGGATGGGGAATGAACACTGAAGCTTTCTTT. As protein: CSIEPGWGMNTEAFF.